The sequence of this T cell receptor (beta chain) was determined in a study of blood T cell repertoires in COVID-19. Across the study: Some COVID-19 samples were acute and others convalescent; all came from the United States, Italy and Spain. T cells, B-cell-depleted T cells, or PBMCs supplied cDNA or gDNA.

Followed longitudinally, the Seattle patients had been enrolled during active infection. This clone was picked up a small number of times. Germline V gives CDR1 SEHNR, CDR2 FQNEAQ (reference sequence). This CDR3 contains 15 residues. V was cut by 5 bases and J by 8 bases, with 21 bases left in between. The table came from immunoSEQ multiplex PCR; TCRdb's copy has only in-frame clones and leaves some out. The table has about 69,000 clones, roughly 80% seen once. The sample taken for sequencing was peripheral blood. This TCR derives from a man in his forties or fifties with COVID-19, enrolled during active disease. The chain employs TRBV7-9 and TRBJ1-2; D might be TRBD1 (6 bases). The CDR3 DNA is TGTGCCAGCAGCCAAAACTCAGGGGTCGGTAGGGGCTACACCTTC. Translated: CASSQNSGVGRGYTF. Together with reference TRBV7-9 and TRBJ1-2, the CDR3 gives the full variable domain: DTGVSQNPRHKITKRGQNVTFRCDPISEHNRLYWYRQTLGQGPEFLTYFQNEAQLEKSRLLSDRFSAERPKGSFSTLEIQRTEQGDSAMYLCASSQNSGVGRGYTFGSGTRLTVV.